One sample yielded the 20 T cell receptor beta chains listed below, sequenced in a study of early T cells in non-severe SARS-CoV-2 infection. A single record per CDR3 protein comes from TCRdb applying MiXCR to the 5' RACE reads. Of around 93,000 distinct CDR3 sequences in the sample, about 12% were seen once. The sample in question was whole blood, obtained at baseline. These receptors were taken from an adult who was a healthcare worker with PCR-confirmed SARS-CoV-2 infection or an uninfected control (not recorded which).

The sample holds a few counts of this clonotype. The V gene is TRBV19, the J gene TRBJ1-2; 8 bases are shared with TRBD1. V gave up 3 bases and J gave up 10 bases; unmatched junction bases: 10. Looked up from germline, CDR1 is LNHDA and CDR2 is SQIVND (reference sequence). This CDR3 region has 14 residues. CDR3 nucleotide sequence: TGTGCCAGTAGTATGGGGCAGGGGGCTCGGGACTACACCTTC. Residues: CASSMGQGARDYTF. Full variable domain (missing parts from reference TRBV19 and TRBJ1-2): DGGITQSPKYLFRKEGQNVTLSCEQNLNHDAMYWYRQDPGQGLRLIYYSQIVNDFQKGDIAEGYSVSREKKESFPLTVTSAQKNPTAFYLCASSMGQGARDYTFGSGTRLTVV.

This clonotype has at least ten counts. The chain combines TRBV5-1 with TRBJ2-7, with D possibly TRBD2 on 5 matching bases. With 0 bases removed from V and 5 bases from J, the gap between germline ends came to 9 bases. The CDR3 contains 13 residues. Looked up from germline, CDR1 is SGHRS and CDR2 is YFSETQ. The CDR3: CASSLVLDHEQYF. The CDR3 DNA reads as TGCGCCAGCAGCTTGGTACTAGATCACGAGCAGTACTTC.

This clonotype was detected only a few times. V usage is TRBV9 and J usage is TRBJ2-3; D is perhaps TRBD2 (5 bases). Deletions cut 4 bases from V and 1 base from J, with 7 bases between. This CDR3 comprises 13 residues. CDR1 SGDLS and CDR2 YYNGEE come from the germline V gene. In nucleotides, the CDR3 is TGTGCCAGCAGCTCCGGGGGCACAGATACGCAGTATTTT. Translation: CASSSGGTDTQYF.

This clonotype was picked up many times. V gene TRBV29-1 combines with J gene TRBJ2-5; TRBD2 matches 10 bases. CDR3 length: 14 amino acids. The trim removed 3 bases at V and 5 bases at J, leaving 6 bases unmatched. CDR1 and CDR2 (germline): SQVTM, ANQGSEA. CDR3 DNA: TGCAGCGTTGATAAGCGGGAGGGCCAGGAGACCCAGTACTTC. As protein: CSVDKREGQETQYF.

This clonotype was observed a handful of times. This chain links TRBV23-1 with TRBJ1-4; 7 bases map to TRBD1. TRBV23-1 is an ORF for which the function is uncertain. V was clipped by 0 bases and J by 16 bases; unmatched bases: 8. The CDR3 is made up of 13 amino acids. CDR3 in DNA: TGCGCCAGCAGTCAATCGAATAGGAGACAGGGGTTTTTT. This translates into CASSQSNRRQGFF.

There are a few counts of this clonotype. J is TRBJ1-4 and V is TRBV7-8; D possibly corresponds to TRBD1 (6 bases). This CDR3 region has 16 residues. Germline-derived CDR1 and CDR2 are SGHVS and FQNEAQ. V shed 5 bases and J shed 0 bases, with 13 bases lying between them. The CDR3 DNA sequence: TGTGCCAGCAGCCCCAGGGGAGTTGCAACTAATGAAAAACTGTTTTTT. This sequence encodes CASSPRGVATNEKLFF.

The rearrangement links TRBV21-1 to TRBJ1-2. TRBV21-1 is given as a pseudogene. The CDR3 is 14 amino acids. CDR3 nucleotide sequence: TGTGCCAGCAGCAAAGCGGGGGAGAGTAATGGCTACACCTTC. Amino acids: CASSKAGESNGYTF.

This clonotype was detected only a few times. The chain carries TRBV11-2 and TRBJ2-3; TRBD2 agrees at 9 bases. Trimming at V came to 3 bases and at J to 4 bases, leaving 5 bases not matched to a gene. This CDR3 comprises 15 residues. CDR1 SGHAT and CDR2 FQNNGV come from the germline V gene. This chain's CDR3 is CASSFSGRGSDTQYF. The CDR3 nucleotides read TGTGCCAGCAGCTTTAGCGGGAGAGGGTCAGATACGCAGTATTTT.

This clonotype occurred a few times. The genes are TRBV12-3 or TRBV12-4 and TRBJ1-5, with TRBD1 matching 9 bases. CDR3 length: 17 residues. V was clipped by 3 bases and J by 3 bases; unmatched bases: 9. CDR3 bases: TGTGCCAGCAGTTTGGGGGGGACAGGGAGGGACAATCAGCCCCAGCATTTT. Protein: CASSLGGTGRDNQPQHF.

This clonotype has just a few counts. This chain joins TRBV12-3 or TRBV12-4 and TRBJ1-6; maybe TRBD1 (5 bases). This CDR3 contains 11 residues. With 2 bases removed from V and 12 bases from J, the gap between germline ends came to 5 bases. CDR3 sequence reads: CASSLRGPLHF. CDR3 nucleotide sequence: TGTGCCAGCAGTTTAAGGGGACCCCTCCACTTT.

This clonotype was seen many times. This chain uses TRBV9 with TRBJ2-7; D is tentatively TRBD1 or TRBD2 (5 bases each). Trimming took 5 bases from V and 2 from J, leaving 14 bases between them. Germline-derived CDR1 and CDR2 are SGDLS and YYNGEE. The CDR3 consists of 14 residues. The CDR3: CASSLGTEPYEQYF. CDR3 in DNA: TGTGCCAGCAGTCTTGGGACGGAACCCTACGAGCAGTACTTC.

The sample holds many counts of this clonotype. This chain connects TRBV18 to TRBJ1-1, with D perhaps TRBD1 (5 bases). The CDR3 extends over 16 amino acids. Germline lookup yields CDR1 KGHSH and CDR2 LQKENI. V lost 1 base, J lost 0 bases, and 12 bases lay in between. CDR3: CASSPLVGQMNTEAFF. The CDR3 DNA follows: TGTGCCAGCTCACCACTAGTAGGACAAATGAACACTGAAGCTTTCTTT.

This clonotype was seen a few times. The genes are TRBV20-1 and TRBJ2-5, with 10 nucleotides matching TRBD2. The V gene end was trimmed by 4 bases and the J gene end by 0 bases; junction bases not matched to a gene: 2. In germline, CDR1 is DFQATT, CDR2 SNEGSKA (reference sequence). This CDR3 comprises 14 residues. CDR3 sequence reads: CSAKAGGNQETQYF. CDR3 in DNA: TGCAGTGCTAAAGCGGGGGGGAACCAAGAGACCCAGTACTTC.

This clonotype was picked up a small number of times. The rearrangement joins TRBV29-1 to TRBJ1-1, with D possibly matching TRBD1 (5 bases). Per the germline V gene, CDR1 is SQVTM and CDR2 is ANQGSEA. The ends were cut back, 7 bases at V and 3 bases at J, with 21 bases in the middle. This CDR3 spans 15 amino acids. CDR3 in DNA: TGCAGCGCGGTCCGGCACTCCCGAGGGGACACTGAAGCTTTCTTT. It yields the protein CSAVRHSRGDTEAFF.

A few counts support this clonotype. The chain is built from TRBV10-3 and TRBJ2-3; the D call may be TRBD1 or TRBD2 (5 bases each). There are 12 residues in the CDR3. With 4 bases removed from V and 6 bases from J, the gap between germline ends came to 8 bases. Germline CDR1 reads ENHRY; CDR2 reads SYGVKD. CDR3 region: CAISVRGDTQYF. The CDR3 DNA reads TGTGCCATCAGTGTCCGGGGCGATACGCAGTATTTT.

V is TRBV6-5 and J is TRBJ2-5, with 11 bases identical to TRBD2. The V gene's germline CDR1 is MNHEY and CDR2 SVGAGI. V lost 7 bases, J lost 5 bases, and 9 bases stayed unmatched. CDR3 length equals 15 residues. The CDR3 is CASNQLAGVGETQYF. CDR3 DNA sequence: TGTGCCAGCAACCAACTAGCGGGAGTTGGGGAGACCCAGTACTTC.

V is TRBV11-2 and J is TRBJ2-3; D not resolved. V was clipped by 6 bases and J by 6 bases, with 10 bases between them. The CDR3 covers 12 residues. The germline V gene has CDR1 SGHAT and CDR2 FQNNGV. The CDR3 loop reads CASSFGGDTQYF. For the CDR3, the DNA is TGTGCCAGCAGTTTTGGTGGGGATACGCAGTATTTT.

The V and J genes are TRBV27 and TRBJ2-7; D uncertain. V gave up 2 bases and J gave up 4 bases, with 9 bases separating them. This CDR3 region has 13 residues. The germline gives CDR1 MNHEY, CDR2 SMNVEV (reference sequence). CDR3: CASSLRGIYEQYF. The CDR3 DNA reads TGTGCCAGCAGTTTACGTGGGATATACGAGCAGTACTTC.

In its sample, this clonotype was seen a few times. The V and J genes are TRBV19 and TRBJ2-4, with TRBD1 matching 9 bases. V shed 5 bases, J shed 9 bases, and the junction held 8 bases outside the gene matches. Germline V gene lookup returns CDR1 LNHDA and CDR2 SQIVND (reference sequence). The CDR3 is made up of 14 amino acids. Here the CDR3 DNA reads TGTGCCAGTAGTCCGAACAGGGGGCTAAGCATTCAGTACTTC. It specifies CASSPNRGLSIQYF. Variable domain in full (rest from reference TRBV19 and TRBJ2-4): DGGITQSPKYLFRKEGQNVTLSCEQNLNHDAMYWYRQDPGQGLRLIYYSQIVNDFQKGDIAEGYSVSREKKESFPLTVTSAQKNPTAFYLCASSPNRGLSIQYFGAGTRLSVL.

There are many counts of this clonotype. Written as DNA, the CDR3 is TGCGCCAGCAGCTTGGTCCCAGGGAAGATTGGCACAGATACGCAGTATTTT. Translation: CASSLVPGKIGTDTQYF. The V call is TRBV5-1, the J call TRBJ2-3, with D perhaps matching TRBD1 (5 bases). The ends were cut back, 0 bases at V and 1 base at J, with 15 bases in the middle. This CDR3 has 17 residues. In germline, CDR1 is SGHRS, CDR2 YFSETQ.